These 15 T cell receptor beta chains came from one sample sequenced in a study of T cell responses to AZD1222 COVID-19 vaccine. This table comes from immunoSEQ multiplex PCR, and its TCRdb copy is limited to in-frame clones, with some not included. The table has tens of thousands of clones, 70% to 85% seen once; the top ten hold around 20%. This material consisted of peripheral blood, taken on day 0 of AZD1222 vaccination. The receptor set was obtained from an adult in good health.

This chain uses TRBV29-1 with TRBJ2-5, with D possibly being TRBD2 (5 bases). Germline V gene data show CDR1 as SQVTM and CDR2 as ANQGSEA. This CDR3 is 13 amino acids long. V was shortened by 1 base and J by 5 bases, with 11 bases between the two germline ends. The CDR3 coding sequence is TGCAGCGTTGAAGGGCGTCGGAGGGAGACCCAGTACTTC. Its protein product is CSVEGRRRETQYF.

This clone was observed a handful of times. The gene calls are TRBV19 and TRBJ1-6; D might be TRBD1 (5 bases). The V gene lost 5 bases and the J gene lost 4 bases, with 12 bases spanning the gap. Germline CDR1 and CDR2: LNHDA and SQIVND (reference sequence). The CDR3 sequence is 15 residues long. The DNA of the CDR3 is TGTGCCAGTAGTCCTGGGACGGAATATAATTCACCCCTCCACTTT. It translates to CASSPGTEYNSPLHF.

This chain uses TRBV6-5 with TRBJ2-7; 8 bases are a match to TRBD2. Germline trimming cut 3 bases from V and 7 bases from J; bases unmatched to any gene: 8. The CDR3 spans 14 residues. The germline gives CDR1 MNHEY, CDR2 SVGAGI. Here the CDR3 reads CASSYLAGSGEQYF. CDR3 nucleotides: TGTGCCAGCAGTTATCTAGCGGGTAGTGGTGAGCAGTACTTC.

This rearrangement joins TRBV6-5 to TRBJ1-1; a weak D match, TRBD1 (5 bases). The CDR3 has 13 amino acids. CDR1 and CDR2 from the germline V gene are MNHEY and SVGAGI. V shed 6 bases and J shed 5 bases, with 13 bases lying between them. CDR3 region: CASSPWEGTEAFF. CDR3 in DNA: TGTGCCAGCAGCCCATGGGAGGGGACTGAAGCTTTCTTT.

This chain links TRBV5-5 with TRBJ2-7, with D maybe TRBD1 (5 bases). The V gene lost 1 base and the J gene lost 0 bases, with 11 bases spanning the gap. The CDR3 has 15 amino acids. From germline, CDR1 is SGHKS and CDR2 YYEKEE (reference sequence). For the CDR3, the DNA is TGTGCCAGCAGCTTGACAGGCTCAGCCTCCTACGAGCAGTACTTC. Encoded protein: CASSLTGSASYEQYF.

V and J are TRBV4-1 and TRBJ1-6; the D gene is possibly TRBD1 (6 bases). The CDR3 contains 15 residues. Germline V lookup: CDR1 MGHRA, CDR2 YSYEKL. V shed 2 bases and J shed 8 bases, with 13 bases lying between them. The CDR3 spells CASSQPRGGHSPLHF. In DNA form, the CDR3 reads TGCGCCAGCAGCCAACCCCGGGGGGGCCATTCACCCCTCCACTTT.

The CDR3 region has the DNA TGTGCCAGCAGTCCCGGGACAGGGAATAACTATGGCTACACCTTC. It specifies CASSPGTGNNYGYTF. The V and J genes are TRBV6-6 and TRBJ1-2; 9 bases agree with TRBD1. This CDR3 is 15 amino acids long. Trimming cost V 5 bases and J 1 base; bases outside gene matches: 5. In germline, CDR1 is MNHNY, CDR2 SVGAGI (reference sequence).

This chain joins TRBV19 and TRBJ1-1; TRBD1 matches 7 bases. The V and J ends lost 4 bases and 3 bases, in that order; junction bases with no gene match: 2. Germline V gene data show CDR1 as LNHDA and CDR2 as SQIVND (reference sequence). This CDR3 is built from 13 residues. CDR3 sequence: CASSSQGDTEAFF. DNA of the CDR3: TGTGCCAGTAGTAGCCAGGGGGACACTGAAGCTTTCTTT.

The CDR3 nucleotides are TGTGCCAGTAGTATATACGTGAGCTCCTACAATGAGCAGTTCTTC. It codes for CASSIYVSSYNEQFF. The chain carries TRBV19 and TRBJ2-1; D is uncertain. Trimming took off 2 bases at V and 0 bases at J, with 8 bases between the two ends. Per the germline V gene, CDR1 is LNHDA and CDR2 is SQIVND (reference sequence). The CDR3 contains 15 residues.

The CDR3 nucleotides read TGTGCCAGCAGTTACGGGCTAGCGGGAGGCACGGAGCAGTACTTC. Amino acids: CASSYGLAGGTEQYF. The chain employs TRBV6-5 and TRBJ2-7; 11 bases are a match to TRBD2. The length of the CDR3 is 15 residues. Per the germline V gene, CDR1 is MNHEY and CDR2 is SVGAGI. After removal of 2 bases from V and 7 bases from J, the junction contained 7 bases not matched to a gene.

The chain combines TRBV27 with TRBJ2-1; 11 nucleotides line up with TRBD1. With V trimmed by 5 bases and J by 12 bases, 12 bases remained unmatched. CDR3 length equals 15 residues. In germline, CDR1 is MNHEY, CDR2 SMNVEV (reference sequence). The CDR3 region has the DNA TGTGCCAGCAGTAAAGGACAGGGGGCGCCCCGTTTGCAGTTCTTC. Protein product: CASSKGQGAPRLQFF.

This clone has just a few counts. The chain links TRBV25-1 to TRBJ2-7; 10 nucleotides align to TRBD1. Trimming cost V 4 bases and J 1 base; bases outside gene matches: 4. Per the germline V gene, CDR1 is MGHDK and CDR2 is SYGVNS. The CDR3 loop spans 15 amino acids. The CDR3 DNA reads as TGTGCCAGCAGTGCCCGGACAGGGGGATCCTACGAGCAGTACTTC. It codes for CASSARTGGSYEQYF.

The chain links TRBV15 to TRBJ1-1, with unresolved D. The germline gives CDR1 LNHNV, CDR2 YYDKDF (reference sequence). The CDR3 loop spans 16 amino acids. V lost 0 bases, J lost 4 bases, and 15 bases lay in between. The DNA of the CDR3 is TGTGCCACCAGCAGAGACTTGGGCAGCCTAGGCACTGAAGCTTTCTTT. This translates into CATSRDLGSLGTEAFF.

The chain links TRBV11-2 to TRBJ2-7, with 8 bases aligning to TRBD1. Germline V gives CDR1 SGHAT, CDR2 FQNNGV. V shed 5 bases, J shed 5 bases, and the junction held 14 bases outside the gene matches. The CDR3 runs 16 residues. The CDR3 nucleotides read TGTGCCAGCAGCCCCTACCCGGACAGGGAAGCCCACGAGCAGTACTTC. This sequence encodes CASSPYPDREAHEQYF.

This chain connects TRBV5-5 to TRBJ1-2; a possible D gene is TRBD1 (5 bases). CDR3 size: 16 residues. The germline V and J ends were trimmed by 2 bases and 1 base, with 15 bases remaining between them. Germline lookup yields CDR1 SGHKS and CDR2 YYEKEE (reference sequence). The chain's CDR3 is CASSLRRQTLNYGYTF. CDR3 sequence (DNA): TGTGCCAGCAGCTTACGTCGACAGACCCTTAACTATGGCTACACCTTC.